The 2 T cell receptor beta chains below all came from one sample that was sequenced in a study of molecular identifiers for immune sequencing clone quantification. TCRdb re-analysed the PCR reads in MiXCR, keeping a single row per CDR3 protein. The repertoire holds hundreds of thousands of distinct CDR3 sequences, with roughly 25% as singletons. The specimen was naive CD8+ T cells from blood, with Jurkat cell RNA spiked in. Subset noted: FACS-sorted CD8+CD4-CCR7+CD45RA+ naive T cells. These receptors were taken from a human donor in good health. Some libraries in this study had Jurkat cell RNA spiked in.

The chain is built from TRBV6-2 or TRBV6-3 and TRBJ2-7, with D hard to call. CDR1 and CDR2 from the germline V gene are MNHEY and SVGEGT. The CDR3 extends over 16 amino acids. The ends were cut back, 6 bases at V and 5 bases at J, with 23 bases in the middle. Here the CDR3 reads CASSTPPGIGVHEQYF. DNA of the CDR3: TGTGCCAGCAGCACCCCTCCGGGCATAGGTGTCCACGAGCAGTACTTC.

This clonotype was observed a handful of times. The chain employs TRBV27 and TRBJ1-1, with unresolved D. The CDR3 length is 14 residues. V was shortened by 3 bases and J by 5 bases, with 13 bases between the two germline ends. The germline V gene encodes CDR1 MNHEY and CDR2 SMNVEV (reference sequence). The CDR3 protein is CASSFGGRGTEAFF. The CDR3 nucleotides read TGTGCCAGCAGTTTCGGCGGGCGCGGGACTGAAGCTTTCTTT.